This T cell receptor (beta chain) appears in the sequencing data of a study of blood T cell repertoires in COVID-19. The wider study: COVID-19 samples collected from the United States, Italy and Spain covered acute and convalescent phases. In each case, the material was cDNA or gDNA derived from T cells, B-cell-depleted T cells, or PBMCs.

Germline V gene data show CDR1 as SEHNR and CDR2 as FQNEAQ (reference sequence). The CDR3 has 14 residues. Trimming pared 3 bases from V and 0 bases from J, leaving 9 bases between. Methods used by the authors: Reference gene primer amplification yielded estimated nucleated cell counts. Assay used: immunoSEQ multiplex PCR; TCRdb lists only in-frame clones, some missing. D and trimming were read from the DNA, whereas the V and J calls and clone size are those reported in that table. The repertoire holds roughly 76,000 clones, with roughly 89% as singletons. V is TRBV7-9 and J is TRBJ2-7, with a tentative D call TRBD2 (6 bases). The material sequenced was peripheral blood. This receptor was taken from a man under 40 with acute or convalescent COVID-19. CDR3 sequence (DNA): TGTGCCAGCAGCTTGGGGACTGACTCCTACGAGCAGTACTTC. Translation gives CASSLGTDSYEQYF.